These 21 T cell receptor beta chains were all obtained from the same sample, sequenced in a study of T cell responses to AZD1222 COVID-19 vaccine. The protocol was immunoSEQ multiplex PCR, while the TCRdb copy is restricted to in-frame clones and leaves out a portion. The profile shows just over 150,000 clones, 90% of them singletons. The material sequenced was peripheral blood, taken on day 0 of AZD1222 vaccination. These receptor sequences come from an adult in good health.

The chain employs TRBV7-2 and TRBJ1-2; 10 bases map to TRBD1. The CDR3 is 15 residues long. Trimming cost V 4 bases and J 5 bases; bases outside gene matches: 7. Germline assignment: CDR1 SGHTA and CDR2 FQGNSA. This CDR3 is CASSSRQGAYYGYTF. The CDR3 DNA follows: TGTGCCAGCAGCTCAAGACAGGGGGCGTATTATGGCTACACCTTC. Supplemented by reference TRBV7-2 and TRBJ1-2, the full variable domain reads GAGVSQSPSNKVTEKGKDVELRCDPISGHTALYWYRQSLGQGLEFLIYFQGNSAPDKSGLPSDRFSAERTGGSVSTLTIQRTQQEDSAVYLCASSSRQGAYYGYTFGSGTRLTVV.

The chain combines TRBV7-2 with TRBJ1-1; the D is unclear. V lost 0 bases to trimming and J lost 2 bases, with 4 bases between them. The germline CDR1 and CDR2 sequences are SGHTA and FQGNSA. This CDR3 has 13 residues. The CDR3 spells CASSLAINTEAFF. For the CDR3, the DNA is TGTGCCAGCAGCTTAGCTATAAACACTGAAGCTTTCTTT.

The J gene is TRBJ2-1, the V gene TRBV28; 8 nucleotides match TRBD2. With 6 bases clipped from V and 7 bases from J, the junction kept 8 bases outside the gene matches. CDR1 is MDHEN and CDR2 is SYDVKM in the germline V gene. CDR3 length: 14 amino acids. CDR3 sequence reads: CASRAAGDMNEQFF. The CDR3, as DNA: TGTGCCAGCAGAGCAGCGGGAGATATGAATGAGCAGTTCTTC.

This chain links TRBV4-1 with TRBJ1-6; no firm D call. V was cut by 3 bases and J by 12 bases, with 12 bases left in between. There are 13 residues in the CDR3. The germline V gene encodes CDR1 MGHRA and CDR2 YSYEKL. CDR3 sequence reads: CASSHRVLGPLHF. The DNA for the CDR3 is TGCGCCAGCAGCCATCGGGTGCTGGGACCCCTCCACTTT.

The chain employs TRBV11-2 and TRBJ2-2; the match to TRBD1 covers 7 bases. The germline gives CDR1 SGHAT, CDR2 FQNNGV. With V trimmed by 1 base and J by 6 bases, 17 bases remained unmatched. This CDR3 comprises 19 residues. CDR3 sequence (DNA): TGTGCCAGCAGCTTAGTTACGTTTTCGACAGGGTTAAGCTCCGGGGAGCTGTTTTTT. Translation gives CASSLVTFSTGLSSGELFF. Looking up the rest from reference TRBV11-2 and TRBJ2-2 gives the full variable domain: EAGVAQSPRYKIIEKRQSVAFWCNPISGHATLYWYQQILGQGPKLLIQFQNNGVVDDSQLPKDRFSAERLKGVDSTLKIQPAKLEDSAVYLCASSLVTFSTGLSSGELFFGEGSRLTVL.

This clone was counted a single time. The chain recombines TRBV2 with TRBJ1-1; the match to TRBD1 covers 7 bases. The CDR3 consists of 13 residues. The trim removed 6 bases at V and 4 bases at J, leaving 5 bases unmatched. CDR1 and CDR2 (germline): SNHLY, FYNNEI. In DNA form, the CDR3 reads TGTGCCAGCAGCCTCGGACAGGTCACTGAAGCTTTCTTT. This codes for CASSLGQVTEAFF.

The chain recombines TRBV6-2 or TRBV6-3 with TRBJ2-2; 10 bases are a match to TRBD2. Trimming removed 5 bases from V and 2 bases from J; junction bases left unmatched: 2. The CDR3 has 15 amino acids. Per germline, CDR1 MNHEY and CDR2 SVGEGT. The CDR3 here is CASSLAGDNTGELFF. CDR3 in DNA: TGTGCCAGCAGTCTAGCGGGAGATAACACCGGGGAGCTGTTTTTT.

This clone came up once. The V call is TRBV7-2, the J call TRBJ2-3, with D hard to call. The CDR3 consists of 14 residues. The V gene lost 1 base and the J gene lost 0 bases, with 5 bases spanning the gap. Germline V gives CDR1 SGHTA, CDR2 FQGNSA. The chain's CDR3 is CASSLGRSTDTQYF. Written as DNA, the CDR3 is TGTGCCAGCAGCTTAGGCCGGAGCACAGATACGCAGTATTTT.

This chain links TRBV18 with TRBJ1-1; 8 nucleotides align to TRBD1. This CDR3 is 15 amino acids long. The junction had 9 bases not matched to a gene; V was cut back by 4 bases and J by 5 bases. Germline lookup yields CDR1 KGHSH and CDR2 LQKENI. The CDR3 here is CASSRPGGMPTEAFF. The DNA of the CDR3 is TGTGCCAGCTCACGGCCAGGGGGCATGCCAACTGAAGCTTTCTTT.

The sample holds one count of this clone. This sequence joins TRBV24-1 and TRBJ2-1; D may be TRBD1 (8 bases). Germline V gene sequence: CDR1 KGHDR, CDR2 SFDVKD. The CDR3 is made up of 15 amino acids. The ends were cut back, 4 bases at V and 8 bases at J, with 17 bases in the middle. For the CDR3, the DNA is TGTGCCACCAGTGACAATGGACAGGGAGGGGATGAGCAGTTCTTC. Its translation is CATSDNGQGGDEQFF.

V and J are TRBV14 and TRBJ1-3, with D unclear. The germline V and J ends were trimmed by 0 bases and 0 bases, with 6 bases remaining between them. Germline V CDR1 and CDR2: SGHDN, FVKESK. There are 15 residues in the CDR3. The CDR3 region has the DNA TGTGCCAGCAGCCAAGATCTCACCTCTGGAAACACCATATATTTT. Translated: CASSQDLTSGNTIYF. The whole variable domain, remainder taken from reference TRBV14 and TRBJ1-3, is EAGVTQFPSHSVIEKGQTVTLRCDPISGHDNLYWYRRVMGKEIKFLLHFVKESKQDESGMPNNRFLAERTGGTYSTLKVQPAELEDSGVYFCASSQDLTSGNTIYFGEGSWLTVV.

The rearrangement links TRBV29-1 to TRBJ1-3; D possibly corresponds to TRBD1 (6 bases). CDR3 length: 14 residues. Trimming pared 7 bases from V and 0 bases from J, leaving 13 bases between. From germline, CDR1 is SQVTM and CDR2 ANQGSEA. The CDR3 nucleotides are TGCAGCGCGGGCCAGGGGAACTCTGGAAACACCATATATTTT. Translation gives CSAGQGNSGNTIYF.

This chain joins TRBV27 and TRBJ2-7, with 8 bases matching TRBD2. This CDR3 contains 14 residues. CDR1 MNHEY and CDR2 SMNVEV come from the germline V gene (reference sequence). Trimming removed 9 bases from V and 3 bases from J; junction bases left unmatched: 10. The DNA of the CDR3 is TGTGCCAGTCGGGGGGGAGGATCCTTCTACGAGCAGTACTTC. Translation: CASRGGGSFYEQYF.

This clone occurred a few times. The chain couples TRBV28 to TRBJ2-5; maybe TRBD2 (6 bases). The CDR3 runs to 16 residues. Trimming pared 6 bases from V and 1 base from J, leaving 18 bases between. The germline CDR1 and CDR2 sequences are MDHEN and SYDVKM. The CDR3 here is CASSPGTSYTQETQYF. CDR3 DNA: TGTGCCAGCAGCCCCGGGACTTCGTATACCCAAGAGACCCAGTACTTC.

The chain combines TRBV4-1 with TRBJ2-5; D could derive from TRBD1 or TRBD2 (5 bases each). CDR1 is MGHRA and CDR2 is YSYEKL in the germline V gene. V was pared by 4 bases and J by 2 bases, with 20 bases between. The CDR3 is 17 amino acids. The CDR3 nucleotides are TGCGCCAGCAGCCCTCTAACCGGGACCAGGTGGCAAGAGACCCAGTACTTC. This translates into CASSPLTGTRWQETQYF.

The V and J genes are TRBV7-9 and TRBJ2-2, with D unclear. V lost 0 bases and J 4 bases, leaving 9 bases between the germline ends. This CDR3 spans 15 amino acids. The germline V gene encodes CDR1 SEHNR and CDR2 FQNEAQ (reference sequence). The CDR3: CASSLASEFTGELFF. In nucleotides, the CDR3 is TGTGCCAGCAGCTTAGCGAGTGAGTTCACCGGGGAGCTGTTTTTT.

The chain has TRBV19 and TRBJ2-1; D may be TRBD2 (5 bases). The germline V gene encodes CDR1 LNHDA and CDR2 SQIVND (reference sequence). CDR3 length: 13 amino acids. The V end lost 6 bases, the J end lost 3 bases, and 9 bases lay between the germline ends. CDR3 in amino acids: CASSSGLYNEQFF. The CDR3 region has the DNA TGTGCCAGTAGCTCAGGACTCTACAATGAGCAGTTCTTC.

CDR3 amino acids: CASSFSTDSGNTIYF. CDR3 nucleotide sequence: TGTGCCAGCAGCTTCTCGACGGATTCTGGAAACACCATATATTTT. The gene calls are TRBV5-5 and TRBJ1-3; D is uncertain. Looked up from germline, CDR1 is SGHKS and CDR2 is YYEKEE (reference sequence). This CDR3 has 15 residues. Trimming took 2 bases from V and 1 from J, leaving 10 bases between them. Looking up the rest from reference TRBV5-5 and TRBJ1-3 gives the full variable domain: DAGVTQSPTHLIKTRGQQVTLRCSPISGHKSVSWYQQVLGQGPQFIFQYYEKEERGRGNFPDRFSARQFPNYSSELNVNALLLGDSALYLCASSFSTDSGNTIYFGEGSWLTVV.

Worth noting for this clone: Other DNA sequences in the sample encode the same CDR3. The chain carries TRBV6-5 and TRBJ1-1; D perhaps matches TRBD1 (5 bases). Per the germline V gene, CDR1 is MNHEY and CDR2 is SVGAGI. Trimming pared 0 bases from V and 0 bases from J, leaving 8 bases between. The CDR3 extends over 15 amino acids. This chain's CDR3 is CASSYSRGLNTEAFF. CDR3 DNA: TGTGCCAGCAGTTACTCGAGGGGATTGAACACTGAAGCTTTCTTT.

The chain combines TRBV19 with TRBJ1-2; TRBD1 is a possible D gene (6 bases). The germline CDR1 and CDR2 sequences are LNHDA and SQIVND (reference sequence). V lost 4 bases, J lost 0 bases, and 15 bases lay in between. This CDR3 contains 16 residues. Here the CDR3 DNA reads TGTGCCAGTAGTACAACCTGGGACAAACCTAACTATGGCTACACCTTC. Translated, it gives CASSTTWDKPNYGYTF.

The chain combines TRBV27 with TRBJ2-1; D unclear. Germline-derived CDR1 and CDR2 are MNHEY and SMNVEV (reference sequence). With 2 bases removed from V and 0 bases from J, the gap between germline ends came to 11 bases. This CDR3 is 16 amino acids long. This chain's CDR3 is CASSLILGVSYNEQFF. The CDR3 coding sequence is TGTGCCAGCAGTTTAATTCTGGGCGTCTCCTACAATGAGCAGTTCTTC.